These T cell receptor beta chains were read from a single sample in a study of human thymus T cells. The table came from immunoSEQ multiplex PCR; TCRdb's copy has only in-frame clones and leaves some out. Of some 72,000 clones in the sample, 96% were seen once. Sequencing was performed on thymus tissue. These receptors were taken from a boy in the first two years of life with a congenital heart defect but otherwise immunologically healthy. Each CDR3 is given with its conserved first and last residue. The order of the fields is clone size, D gene, J gene, V gene, CDR3 protein, CDR3 DNA. The D gene is left open where the match is weak. Clone sizes are given selectively: once, few, many, or a class where the clone is expanded.

>-|TRBD1|TRBJ1-2|TRBV13
CASSPTSTGEGFGYTF
TGTGCCAGCAGCCCAACCTCGACAGGGGAAGGGTTTGGCTACACCTTC
>-|-|TRBJ2-7|TRBV27
CASSPRTAVSTSSYEQYF
TGTGCCAGCAGTCCACGGACAGCGGTGTCGACCTCCTCCTACGAGCAGTACTTC
>-|TRBD2|TRBJ2-3|TRBV4-2
CASSQDRASGMRTDTQYF
TGTGCCAGCAGCCAAGATAGGGCTAGCGGGATGAGAACAGATACGCAGTATTTT
>once|-|TRBJ2-4|TRBV10-3
CAISEAGPRNIQYF
TGTGCCATCAGCGAGGCCGGGCCAAGAAACATTCAGTACTTC
>-|-|TRBJ1-2|TRBV27
CASSVSGADGYTF
TGTGCCAGCAGTGTCTCAGGGGCAGATGGCTACACCTTC
>-|-|TRBJ1-1|TRBV2
CASSTKTGGVWTEAFF
TGTGCCAGCAGTACTAAGACCGGGGGCGTGTGGACTGAAGCTTTCTTT
>-|-|TRBJ1-3|TRBV7-2
CASSLPRERQNSGNTIYF
TGTGCCAGCAGCTTACCACGAGAACGACAGAACTCTGGAAACACCATATATTTT
>-|TRBD2|TRBJ2-7|TRBV6-4
CASSEGRGGSYEQYF
TGTGCCAGCAGTGAAGGTCGGGGCGGGAGCTACGAGCAGTACTTC
>once|-|TRBJ1-5|TRBV19
CASTGDIKNREGQPQHF
TGTGCCAGTACCGGGGACATAAAGAACAGGGAGGGTCAGCCCCAGCATTTT
>-|TRBD2|TRBJ2-2|TRBV5-1
CASSPGTSGSGGELFF
TGCGCCAGCAGCCCCGGGACTAGCGGGAGCGGCGGGGAGCTGTTTTTT
>-|TRBD2|TRBJ2-3|TRBV27
CASSLASGRVGDTQYF
TGTGCCAGCAGTTTGGCTAGCGGGAGGGTTGGAGATACGCAGTATTTT
>-|-|TRBJ1-2|TRBV28
CASSLVDKSRGFGYGYTF
TGTGCCAGCAGTTTAGTCGACAAGTCAAGAGGGTTTGGCTATGGCTACACCTTC
>-|-|TRBJ1-5|TRBV6-5
CASRSTPGFHQPQHF
TGTGCCAGCAGATCAACTCCAGGGTTCCATCAGCCCCAGCATTTT
>-|-|TRBJ1-2|TRBV7-9
CASAPGTSNYGYTF
TGTGCCAGCGCACCCGGGACTTCGAACTATGGCTACACCTTC
>-|TRBD1|TRBJ2-2|TRBV18
CASSPTTGGPAGELFF
TGTGCCAGCTCACCGACGACAGGGGGGCCCGCAGGGGAGCTGTTTTTT
>-|-|TRBJ2-2|TRBV4-3
CASSHPGQNTGELFF
TGCGCCAGCAGCCACCCAGGACAGAACACCGGGGAGCTGTTTTTT
>-|TRBD2|TRBJ2-7|TRBV14
CASSPGTSGGGHEQYF
TGTGCCAGCAGCCCAGGGACTAGCGGGGGTGGGCACGAGCAGTACTTC
>-|-|TRBJ1-1|TRBV6-5
CASSYSGAPTEAFF
TGTGCCAGCAGTTACTCGGGGGCGCCCACTGAAGCTTTCTTT
>-|-|TRBJ2-4|TRBV5-1
CASSLEGWQLAKNIQYF
TGCGCCAGCAGCTTGGAGGGGTGGCAGCTAGCCAAAAACATTCAGTACTTC
>-|-|TRBJ2-7|TRBV7-2
CASSFYYEQYF
TGTGCCAGCAGCTTCTACTACGAGCAGTACTTC
>-|TRBD1|TRBJ2-3|TRBV5-1
CASSLNPGQEYTDTQYF
TGCGCCAGCAGCTTGAATCCGGGACAGGAATACACAGATACGCAGTATTTT
>-|TRBD1|TRBJ2-5|TRBV7-9
CASSSRDSKRETQYF
TGTGCCAGCAGCTCCCGGGACAGTAAGAGGGAGACCCAGTACTTC
>few|-|TRBJ1-1|TRBV28
CASSFPGTEAFF
TGTGCCAGCAGTTTTCCGGGCACTGAAGCTTTCTTT
>-|TRBD2|TRBJ2-1|TRBV7-3
CASSPTPRGAANEQFF
TGTGCCAGCAGCCCTACGCCGCGGGGGGCCGCCAATGAGCAGTTCTTC
>-|TRBD1|TRBJ2-7|TRBV6-6
CASSYKLGTGAYEQYF
TGTGCCAGCAGTTATAAATTAGGGACAGGAGCCTACGAGCAGTACTTC
>once|-|TRBJ2-7|TRBV12-2
CASRSEGAGGIAYEQYF
TGTGCAAGTCGCTCCGAGGGGGCAGGGGGGATCGCCTACGAGCAGTACTTC
>-|-|TRBJ1-2|TRBV4-3
CASSQDSGARNGYTF
TGCGCCAGCAGCCAAGATTCAGGGGCGAGGAATGGCTACACCTTC
>-|-|TRBJ2-7|TRBV4-2
CASSQAGERSYEQYF
TGTGCCAGCAGCCAAGCCGGTGAAAGGTCCTACGAGCAGTACTTC
>-|TRBD1|TRBJ2-1|TRBV7-9
CASSARQGPGFF
TGTGCCAGCAGCGCCCGACAGGGGCCGGGGTTCTTC
>-|-|TRBJ2-3|TRBV5-1
CASTAWGEGTDTQYF
TGCGCCAGCACAGCATGGGGCGAAGGCACAGATACGCAGTATTTT
>-|TRBD2|TRBJ2-1|TRBV15
CATSRGGTSGRAPSSYNEQFF
TGTGCCACCAGCAGAGGGGGGACTAGCGGGAGGGCCCCTTCCTCCTACAATGAGCAGTTCTTC
>-|-|TRBJ1-2|TRBV6-1
CASTQGRDYGYTF
TGTGCCAGCACTCAGGGGCGCGACTATGGCTACACCTTC
>once|TRBD2|TRBJ2-1|TRBV5-1
CASSRSGLAGGPSRSYNEQFF
TGCGCCAGCAGCCGCTCCGGACTAGCGGGGGGGCCAAGTAGGTCCTACAATGAGCAGTTCTTC
>-|TRBD1|TRBJ1-4|TRBV19
CASSATGGGSEKLFF
TGTGCCAGTAGTGCAACAGGGGGAGGTAGTGAAAAACTGTTTTTT
>-|-|TRBJ2-7|TRBV27
CASSLRDGPLREQYF
TGTGCCAGCAGCCTACGGGACGGACCATTACGAGAGCAGTACTTC
>-|-|TRBJ1-2|TRBV7-6
CASSGRRAGQGGYTF
TGTGCCAGCAGCGGGCGTCGGGCAGGCCAAGGAGGCTACACCTTC
>few|-|TRBJ1-5|TRBV19
CASLQQGVAGYNQPQHF
TGTGCCAGCCTCCAGCAGGGTGTAGCAGGTTACAATCAGCCCCAGCATTTT
>-|-|TRBJ1-2|TRBV21-1
CASSPPGARGYTF
TGTGCCAGCAGCCCCCCAGGGGCGAGGGGCTACACCTTC
>-|TRBD1|TRBJ2-5|TRBV27
CATRTGETQYF
TGTGCCACCCGGACAGGGGAGACCCAGTACTTC
>once|TRBD1|TRBJ2-7|TRBV29-1
CSVGKTGGLNHEQYF
TGCAGCGTTGGAAAGACAGGGGGCCTAAATCACGAGCAGTACTTC
>-|TRBD2|TRBJ2-7|TRBV7-9
CASSLNDSGIPYEQYF
TGTGCCAGCAGCTTAAATGATAGCGGGATCCCCTACGAGCAGTACTTC
>-|TRBD2|TRBJ2-1|TRBV5-4
CASSLVTAGGLNEQFF
TGTGCCAGCAGCTTGGTAACGGCGGGGGGGCTGAATGAGCAGTTCTTC
>-|TRBD1|TRBJ1-2|TRBV6-5
CASSPRTGDYTF
TGTGCCAGCAGCCCTAGGACAGGGGATTACACCTTC
>-|-|TRBJ1-2|TRBV14
CASSPPGQPNYGYTF
TGTGCCAGCAGCCCTCCCGGACAGCCTAACTATGGCTACACCTTC
>once|TRBD1|TRBJ1-2|TRBV5-4
CASSIRDRATRYGYTF
TGTGCCAGCAGCATCCGGGACAGGGCCACAAGATATGGCTACACCTTC
>-|TRBD1|TRBJ1-6|TRBV7-2
CASSLAGGQGDDSPLHF
TGTGCCAGCAGCTTGGCAGGGGGCCAGGGGGATGATTCACCCCTCCACTTT
>-|-|TRBJ2-5|TRBV14
CASSLPGDPAIEAQYF
TGTGCCAGCAGCCTGCCGGGGGATCCCGCTATAGAGGCCCAGTACTTC
>-|-|TRBJ2-1|TRBV15
CATSREQAGGNEQFF
TGTGCCACCAGCAGAGAACAGGCTGGTGGGAATGAGCAGTTCTTC
>-|TRBD1|TRBJ1-1|TRBV5-8
CASSCAGTGCAQAFF
TGTGCCAGCAGCTGCGCCGGGACAGGGTGTGCCCAAGCTTTCTTT